This T cell receptor beta chain emerged from a study of T-cell memory formation after mild COVID-19. Findings of the study overall: Within pre-infection memory, some responding clones were found, suggesting cross-reactive memory joined.

After removal of 7 bases from V and 8 bases from J, the junction contained 13 bases not matched to a gene. The CDR3 extends over 14 amino acids. Looked up from germline, CDR1 is SNHLY and CDR2 is FYNNEI. TCRdb re-derived calls from the 5' RACE reads in MiXCR, one entry per CDR3 protein. The table includes fewer than 600,000 distinct CDR3 sequences, roughly 22% detected once. Points on this clonotype: What it binds is not known.

The sample was PBMCs or a T cell subset sorted from them (not recorded which). The clonotype was recovered from an adult woman who had mild COVID-19 (a few samples of this study predate the infection). Cell type and time point are not known. The chain has TRBV2 and TRBJ1-2; 7 bases are shared with TRBD1. The CDR3 DNA is TGTGCCAGCACAGAGGGACAGTTCACGAGGGGCTACACCTTC. Translation: CASTEGQFTRGYTF.